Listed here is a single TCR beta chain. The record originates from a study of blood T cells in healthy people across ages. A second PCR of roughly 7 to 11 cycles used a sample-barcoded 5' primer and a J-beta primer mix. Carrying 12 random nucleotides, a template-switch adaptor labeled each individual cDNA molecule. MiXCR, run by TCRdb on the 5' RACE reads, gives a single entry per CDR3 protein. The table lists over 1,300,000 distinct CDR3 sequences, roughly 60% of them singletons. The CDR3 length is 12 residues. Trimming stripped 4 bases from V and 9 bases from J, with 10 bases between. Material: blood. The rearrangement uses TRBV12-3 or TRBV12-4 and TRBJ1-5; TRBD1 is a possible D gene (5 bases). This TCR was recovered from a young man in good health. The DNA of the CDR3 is TGTGCCAGCAGTTCACAGGAGGCGCCCCAGCATTTT. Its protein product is CASSSQEAPQHF.